The entry that follows covers one TCR beta chain sequence. What it binds is unknown. CDR1 is SGHTA, CDR2 FQGNSA, per germline. Trimming removed 5 bases from V and 10 bases from J, with 9 bases in between. CDR3 length: 11 amino acids. The data were taken from a study of T-cell reconstitution after alpha-beta-depleted transplantation in children. The TCRbeta library incorporated unique molecular identifiers. From the PCR reads, TCRdb called clonotypes with MiXCR, one entry per CDR3 protein. The sample shows a few hundred thousand distinct CDR3 sequences, around 27% of them seen only once. Study-wide points: By one year post-transplant, T-cell counts and diversity largely arose from T cells that were newly produced. In some patients, recipient T cells and intrathymic progenitors surviving conditioning explained high day-60 diversity.

The V gene is TRBV7-2, the J gene TRBJ2-1; D is unresolved. The clonotype was recovered from a boy less than two years old with Wiskott-Aldrich syndrome, due to receive a stem cell transplant. This material consisted of PBMCs, taken before TCRalphabeta/CD19-depleted stem cell transplant. The DNA of the CDR3 is TGTGCCAGCAGCATCGGACGGGAGCAGTTCTTC. Amino acid sequence: CASSIGREQFF.